The rows below give T cell receptor beta chains drawn from one sample of a study of CD8 T cells in Susac syndrome. MiXCR, run by TCRdb on the immunoSEQ multiplex PCR reads, gives a single entry per CDR3 protein. The repertoire includes about 300,000 distinct CDR3 sequences, 90% to 95% of them detected once, and over 0.05% sits in the top ten. Sequencing used CD4+ T cells from PBMCs. The receptors stem from a human donor with multiple sclerosis. Each CDR3 is given with its conserved first and last residue. D genes are given only for firm matches.

CDR3 DNA,CDR3 protein,J gene,V gene,D gene
TGTGCCAGCAGTGAACAGGGGGCGAGCACCGGGGAGCTGTTTTTT,CASSEQGASTGELFF,TRBJ2-2,TRBV2,TRBD1
TGTGCCAGCCATCAACTAGGGGCCCCAAACACTGAAGCTTTCTTT,CASHQLGAPNTEAFF,TRBJ1-1,TRBV6-2/TRBV6-3,-
TGTGCCAGCAGTCCCCGCGGGGCAGCGGGGAAGAAAGAGACCCAGTACTTC,CASSPRGAAGKKETQYF,TRBJ2-5,TRBV6-2/TRBV6-3,TRBD2
TGCGCCAGCAGCCAAGTGAGGTCCAGGAGTGAGCAGTTCTTC,CASSQVRSRSEQFF,TRBJ2-1,TRBV4-3,-
TGTGCCAGCAGGGGGACCTTTCTGACCCTCCATACGCAGTATTTT,CASRGTFLTLHTQYF,TRBJ2-3,TRBV2,-
TGCAGTGCTAGAGTTCACGGGGCTAGCGGGGACCAAGAGACCCAGTACTTC,CSARVHGASGDQETQYF,TRBJ2-5,TRBV20-1,TRBD2
TGTGCCAGCAAAGTAGCGGGAACCTACAATGAGCAGTTCTTC,CASKVAGTYNEQFF,TRBJ2-1,TRBV13,TRBD2
TGTGCCAGCAGTCCCCCAGGAAACCCTAGGGGAGCTTTCTTT,CASSPPGNPRGAFF,TRBJ1-1,TRBV6-5,-
TGTGCCTGGAGTCCTAGAGGGAACCAAGAGACCCAGTACTTC,CAWSPRGNQETQYF,TRBJ2-5,TRBV30,-
TGCAGTGCTAGACCCGGCTCGGACCTAGTCAACACCGGGGAGCTGTTTTTT,CSARPGSDLVNTGELFF,TRBJ2-2,TRBV20-1,-
TGCGCCAGCAGTGAGTCGGGGCTGGATACGCAGTATTTT,CASSESGLDTQYF,TRBJ2-3,TRBV10-1,-
TGTGCCAGCAGCTTAGTCTATAGAAACATTCAGTACTTC,CASSLVYRNIQYF,TRBJ2-4,TRBV7-2,-
TGCGCCAGCAGCCCAGGACAGGGATTGAACAATGAAGCTTTCTTT,CASSPGQGLNNEAFF,TRBJ1-1,TRBV5-1,TRBD1
TGCGCCAGCAGCACGATGACAGGTTCCTACACCTTC,CASSTMTGSYTF,TRBJ1-2,TRBV5-1,-
TGTGCCAGCAGCTTCTTGACAGGGGCGGGCACTGAAGCTTTCTTT,CASSFLTGAGTEAFF,TRBJ1-1,TRBV5-6,TRBD1
TGTGCCAGCAGCTTAACTAGCGGAATCCAAGAGACCCAGTACTTC,CASSLTSGIQETQYF,TRBJ2-5,TRBV5-4,TRBD2
TGTGCCAGTAGTATGGCAGGGAGGGAGCTGTTTTTT,CASSMAGRELFF,TRBJ2-2,TRBV19,-
TGCAGCGTTGAAGATGGGTTCCGGGACAGGGGGTCTCGCGAGCAGTACTTC,CSVEDGFRDRGSREQYF,TRBJ2-7,TRBV29-1,TRBD1
TGTGCCAGCAGCCCGGGACCGACGAACACCGGGGAGCTGTTTTTT,CASSPGPTNTGELFF,TRBJ2-2,TRBV7-3,-
TGCAGTGCCCATGACAATAGTGAGGGTCAGCCCCAGCATTTT,CSAHDNSEGQPQHF,TRBJ1-5,TRBV20-1,-